Listed below are T cell receptor beta chains from one sample, sequenced in a study of blood T cell repertoires in COVID-19. Assay: immunoSEQ multiplex PCR; the TCRdb copy retains only in-frame clones and omits some. The profile covers 250,000 to 300,000 clones, with roughly nine tenths appearing a single time and 2% to 2.5% taken by the ten largest. Sequencing was done on a sample of peripheral blood. These TCRs come from a man aged 50-60 years with acute or convalescent COVID-19. The CDR3 runs from the conserved cysteine through the conserved F or W. D genes are given only for firm matches. Clone size is shown for a subset of rows, as once, few, many or a class of expanded clone.

j_call | clone_size | d_call | v_call | cdr3_nt | cdr3_aa
TRBJ2-3 | few | NA | TRBV11-2 | TGTGCCAGCAGCCCCGACAGAGACAGCACAGATACGCAGTATTTT | CASSPDRDSTDTQYF
TRBJ2-7 | NA | NA | TRBV6-5 | TGTGCCAGCAGTTACCAGGGGACCTCCTACGAGCAGTACTTC | CASSYQGTSYEQYF
TRBJ1-1 | NA | NA | TRBV5-4 | TGTGCCAGCAGCTTTGGTGGGGGGGTGAACACTGAAGCTTTCTTT | CASSFGGGVNTEAFF
TRBJ1-2 | NA | TRBD1 | TRBV11-2 | TGTGCCAGCACCCCCGGGGGGACAGGTCGACATGGCTACACCTTC | CASTPGGTGRHGYTF
TRBJ1-3 | NA | NA | TRBV11-2 | TGTGCCAGCAGCCCCCCCAGCTCTGGAAACACCATATATTTT | CASSPPSSGNTIYF
TRBJ2-7 | NA | NA | TRBV10-1 | TGCGCCAGCAGTGAGTCGGGCAGCTACGAGCAGTACTTC | CASSESGSYEQYF
TRBJ2-3 | NA | NA | TRBV19 | TGTGCCAGTGGTTCGGGGTCGGTGGGAATCACAGATACGCAGTATTTT | CASGSGSVGITDTQYF
TRBJ1-2 | NA | TRBD1 | TRBV11-2 | TGTGCCAGCAGCCGCGACAGGGACTATGGCTACACCTTC | CASSRDRDYGYTF
TRBJ2-5 | once | TRBD2 | TRBV27 | TGTGCCAGCAGTCCAGGGACTAGGGGGGAGACCCAGTACTTC | CASSPGTRGETQYF
TRBJ2-1 | NA | NA | TRBV6-6 | TGTGCCAGCAGCTTCAGGGGAGATGAGCAGTTCTTC | CASSFRGDEQFF
TRBJ1-2 | once | NA | TRBV29-1 | TGCAGCGTGACCAGGGAACAAGGTGGCTACACCTTC | CSVTREQGGYTF
TRBJ2-3 | NA | NA | TRBV2 | TGTGCCAGCAGTGACCCCCGGGGACAAAACACAGATACGCAGTATTTT | CASSDPRGQNTDTQYF
TRBJ1-2 | NA | TRBD1 | TRBV18 | TGTGCCAGCTCCTTAGACAGGGGAAATGGCTACACCTTC | CASSLDRGNGYTF
TRBJ1-5 | few | NA | TRBV7-6 | TGTGCCAGCAGCTTAGAGGTGTTGGGGCAGGGCCATCAGCCCCAGCATTTT | CASSLEVLGQGHQPQHF
TRBJ1-2 | NA | TRBD1 | TRBV29-1 | TGCAGCGTCCCGATGGGGGGACAGACCCCCGGGAGCTATGGCTACACCTTC | CSVPMGGQTPGSYGYTF
TRBJ1-2 | once | TRBD1 | TRBV25-1 | TGTGCCAGCACCGGACAGGGGAGCTATGGCTACACCTTC | CASTGQGSYGYTF
TRBJ1-5 | NA | NA | TRBV5-1 | TGCGCCAGCTCAGGACAGCCCAATCAACCCCAGCATTTT | CASSGQPNQPQHF
TRBJ2-1 | NA | NA | TRBV25-1 | TGTGCCAGCAGTGCCAACCCTGGGCATGAGCAGTTCTTC | CASSANPGHEQFF
TRBJ2-3 | NA | NA | TRBV29-1 | TGCAGCGTTGAAATGATGGTGGGGGCCACAGATACGCAGTATTTT | CSVEMMVGATDTQYF
TRBJ2-3 | once | NA | TRBV3-1/TRBV3-2 | TGTGCCAGCAGCCACGGGTCTAGTACGCAGTATTTT | CASSHGSSTQYF
TRBJ2-5 | NA | TRBD2 | TRBV13 | TGTGCCAGCAGCTTCGGACTAGCGGGAGAGACCCAGTACTTC | CASSFGLAGETQYF
TRBJ2-7 | NA | TRBD1 | TRBV2 | TGTGCCAGCAGCCTGACAGGGGTTTGGTACTTC | CASSLTGVWYF
TRBJ1-1 | NA | NA | TRBV27 | TGTGCCAGCAGTTTGAGGCAAATCGGTAGTAGCACTGAAGCTTTCTTT | CASSLRQIGSSTEAFF
TRBJ2-1 | NA | TRBD2 | TRBV19 | TGTGCCAGTATAGAGGGGACTAGCGGGTACAATGAGCAGTTCTTC | CASIEGTSGYNEQFF
TRBJ1-6 | NA | TRBD1 | TRBV10-3 | TGTGCCATCAGTGAGAGACAGGGGAGTAATTCACCCCTCCACTTT | CAISERQGSNSPLHF
TRBJ1-3 | NA | TRBD1 | TRBV25-1 | TGTGCCAGCAGTGAGACAGGGGTAAACACCATATATTTT | CASSETGVNTIYF
TRBJ1-4 | NA | TRBD1 | TRBV5-1 | TGCGCCAGCAGCCCCGGGACAGCTTACGAAAAACTGTTTTTT | CASSPGTAYEKLFF
TRBJ2-4 | NA | TRBD2 | TRBV19 | TGTGCCAGTAGTCCCCGGGACTACAAAAACATTCAGTACTTC | CASSPRDYKNIQYF
TRBJ1-2 | NA | TRBD1 | TRBV3-1/TRBV3-2 | TGTGCCAGCAGCCAAGATACCCGGCAGGGGGCGCGGGGCTACACCTTC | CASSQDTRQGARGYTF
TRBJ1-5 | NA | TRBD1 | TRBV18 | TGTGCCAGCTCACCGACAGGGCGCCTCAATCAGCCCCAGCATTTT | CASSPTGRLNQPQHF
TRBJ1-2 | NA | NA | TRBV5-1 | TGCGCCAGCAGCTTGGACAGGGCCGGGTCGCAGGGCTACACCTTC | CASSLDRAGSQGYTF
TRBJ2-1 | once | TRBD1 | TRBV7-3 | TGTGCCAGCAGCTTAACGGGGGGACAGGGTCTAGATGGGGAGCAGTTCTTC | CASSLTGGQGLDGEQFF
TRBJ2-3 | few | TRBD2 | TRBV9 | TGTGCCAGCAGCGTAGTCCCTAGCGGGGGGTTAGGCACAGATACGCAGTATTTT | CASSVVPSGGLGTDTQYF
TRBJ2-2 | few | TRBD1 | TRBV24-1 | TGTGCCACCAGTCCCGGGACAGCGAACACCGGGGAGCTGTTTTTT | CATSPGTANTGELFF
TRBJ2-3 | NA | NA | TRBV5-4 | TGTGCCAGCAGCTTGGTGGTAGCTTTCGCAGATACGCAGTATTTT | CASSLVVAFADTQYF
TRBJ2-2 | once | NA | TRBV6-6 | TGTGCCAGCAGAGAACAGGGAACCACCGGGGAGCTGTTTTTT | CASREQGTTGELFF
TRBJ2-2 | NA | NA | TRBV9 | TGTGCCAGCAGCGTAGCTGGAGGGGGCGGGGTCGGGGAGCTGTTTTTT | CASSVAGGGGVGELFF
TRBJ1-5 | NA | NA | TRBV9 | TGTGCCAGCTCGGGCGGGGATCAGCCCCAGCATTTT | CASSGGDQPQHF
TRBJ1-1 | once | NA | TRBV20-1 | TGCAGTGCTACACAGGGTACTGAAGCTTTCTTT | CSATQGTEAFF
TRBJ1-3 | NA | NA | TRBV5-6 | TGTGCCAGCAGCTCGACAAGCTCTGGAAACACCATATATTTT | CASSSTSSGNTIYF
TRBJ1-3 | NA | NA | TRBV10-3 | TGTGCCATCAGTGAGAGGGCAGGGTCAAACACCATATATTTT | CAISERAGSNTIYF
TRBJ2-7 | NA | TRBD1 | TRBV7-2 | TGTGCCAGCAGCTTAGTTGGGACAGGGGAGCAGTACTTC | CASSLVGTGEQYF
TRBJ1-4 | NA | NA | TRBV18 | TGTGCCAGCTCGGGGCAAGGGGATGAAAAACTGTTTTTT | CASSGQGDEKLFF
TRBJ2-3 | NA | NA | TRBV10-1 | TGCGCCAGCAGTGAGTCGAGACCCGGGGGTGCCACAGATACGCAGTATTTT | CASSESRPGGATDTQYF
TRBJ2-7 | NA | TRBD1 | TRBV7-9 | TGTGCCAGCAGCTTAGAAGGGGGACAGTCCCCCTACGAGCAGTACTTC | CASSLEGGQSPYEQYF
TRBJ2-1 | NA | TRBD2 | TRBV13 | TGTGCCAGCAGCTCGCGGGGGGACTATGAGCAGTTCTTC | CASSSRGDYEQFF
TRBJ2-7 | NA | NA | TRBV3-1/TRBV3-2 | TGTGCCAGCAGCCAAGGCACCCAGGACTACGAGCAGTACTTC | CASSQGTQDYEQYF
TRBJ1-5 | NA | TRBD1 | TRBV10-3 | TGTGCCATCAGAGGCGGACAGGGGGCCTCTTTTAGCAATCAGCCCCAGCATTTT | CAIRGGQGASFSNQPQHF
TRBJ1-2 | many | TRBD1 | TRBV7-9 | TGTGCCAGTAGACAGGGAAAAGACTATGGCTACACCTTC | CASRQGKDYGYTF
TRBJ2-3 | NA | NA | TRBV12-5 | TGTGCTAGTGGTTTGGGGGCTGGCGCTAGCACAGATACGCAGTATTTT | CASGLGAGASTDTQYF
TRBJ2-6 | NA | NA | TRBV7-9 | TGTGCCAGCAGCTTAGCTGCGGGCGCCGCGACCCTGACTTTC | CASSLAAGAATLTF
TRBJ2-5 | NA | NA | TRBV5-1 | TGCGCCAGCAGCTTGGATCGCGGAGCTCAAGAGACCCAGTACTTC | CASSLDRGAQETQYF
TRBJ1-2 | NA | NA | TRBV6-5 | TGTGCCAGCACAAGAGCAGGGAAGGTCTATGGCTACACCTTC | CASTRAGKVYGYTF